The clone carrying this T cell receptor (beta chain) showed up just once. Its antigen is unknown. The data are from a study of T-cell memory formation after mild COVID-19. Study-level points and caveats: Cross-reactive memory apparently joined, as some responding clones appeared in pre-infection memory.

Per the germline V gene, CDR1 is LNHNV and CDR2 is YYDKDF (reference sequence). CDR3 size: 15 residues. V lost 0 bases and J lost 4, with 12 bases in between. Each CDR3 protein gets one entry after TCRdb re-called the 5' RACE reads with MiXCR. Of almost 350,000 distinct CDR3 sequences in the sample, about 20% were seen once. Sequencing was carried out using PBMCs or a T cell subset sorted from them (not recorded which). The source is a man between 18 and 29 years old who had mild COVID-19 (a few samples of this study predate the infection). Cell type and time point are not known. The chain employs TRBV15 and TRBJ1-2, with D possibly matching TRBD1 (5 bases). As DNA, the CDR3 is TGTGCCACCAGCAGAGATCGAGGGGAGAGCTATGGCTACACCTTC. Translating gives CATSRDRGESYGYTF.